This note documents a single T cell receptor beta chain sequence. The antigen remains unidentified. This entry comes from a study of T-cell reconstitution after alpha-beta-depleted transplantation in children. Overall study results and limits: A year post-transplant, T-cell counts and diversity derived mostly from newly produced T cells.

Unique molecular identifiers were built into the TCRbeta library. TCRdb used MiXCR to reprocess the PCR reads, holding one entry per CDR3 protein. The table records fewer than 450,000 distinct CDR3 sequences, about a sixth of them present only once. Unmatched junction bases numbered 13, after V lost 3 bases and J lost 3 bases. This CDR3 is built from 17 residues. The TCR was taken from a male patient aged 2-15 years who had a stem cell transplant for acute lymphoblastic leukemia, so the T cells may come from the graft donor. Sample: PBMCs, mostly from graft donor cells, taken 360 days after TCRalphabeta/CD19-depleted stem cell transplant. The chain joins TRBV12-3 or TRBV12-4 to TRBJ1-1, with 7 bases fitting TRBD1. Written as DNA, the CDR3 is TGTGCCAGCAGTTTTTATGGTCCAAGACAGGGAGACACTGAAGCTTTCTTT. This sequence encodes CASSFYGPRQGDTEAFF.